This passage covers 3 T cell receptor beta chains from one sample sequenced in a study of human T cells and chemical hapten exposure. Time point noted: pre-sensitization, week 0. Treatment indicated: therapeutic diphenylcyclopropenone sensitization with weekly scalp DPC. One entry per CDR3 protein results from TCRdb running MiXCR on the RACE reads. Of over 70,000 distinct CDR3 sequences in the sample, around 13% were seen once. This specimen consisted of whole blood, obtained in connection with sensitization to the hapten diphenylcyclopropenone (DPC). Receptors originate from a woman in her forties or fifties with alopecia areata. Some clones in this sample may be carry-over from other donors' samples.

This clonotype was observed many times. The chain is built from TRBV18 and TRBJ1-5; 11 nucleotides match TRBD1. Germline V lookup: CDR1 KGHSH, CDR2 LQKENI. The CDR3 contains 16 residues. With 2 bases clipped from V and 1 base from J, the junction kept 1 base outside the gene matches. The CDR3 bases are TGTGCCAGCTCACCAGGGACAGGGGGGAGCAATCAGCCCCAGCATTTT. It yields the protein CASSPGTGGSNQPQHF.

The CDR3 DNA sequence: TGTGCTAGTGGTCAAGGACTAGCGGGAGGAGGCGAGACCCAGTACTTC. Translation gives CASGQGLAGGGETQYF. V gene TRBV12-5 combines with J gene TRBJ2-5; 14 positions match TRBD2. Germline-derived CDR1 and CDR2 are LGHNT and FRNRAP. The CDR3 has 16 residues. J was trimmed by 5 bases and V by 5 bases; bases with no gene match: 7.

The chain couples TRBV18 to TRBJ2-5; D is uncertain. Trimming took 3 bases from V and 1 from J, leaving 6 bases between them. Germline CDR1 reads KGHSH; CDR2 reads LQKENI. The CDR3 is 13 residues long. The CDR3 region is CASSPYRQETQYF. The DNA for the CDR3 is TGTGCCAGCTCACCCTACCGCCAAGAGACCCAGTACTTC.